This T cell receptor beta chain was retrieved from a study of long-term antiretroviral therapy in people with HIV. Study-wide points: Records did not include ART adherence, viral resistance or therapy changes.

Survey level was the resolution at which the v3.0 immunoSEQ assay ran. Per-sample targets for sequencing were roughly 40,000-55,000 T-cell genomes. Some clones are missing from TCRdb's copy, which holds only in-frame ones; the method was immunoSEQ multiplex PCR. The table lists over 10,000 clones, roughly three quarters of them singletons. Treatment of all HIV participants took place in the United States. About this clone itself: Its antigen is unidentified.

The CDR3 totals 13 residues. Trimming cost V 5 bases and J 4 bases; bases outside gene matches: 6. Germline V gives CDR1 SQVTM, CDR2 ANQGSEA. This receptor was taken from a woman in her 40s with HIV. The chain links TRBV29-1 to TRBJ1-2, with 8 bases fitting TRBD1. Sequences were derived from unsorted PBMCs, sampled 0.5 years before starting antiretroviral therapy. The CDR3 DNA reads TGCAGCGTTAAGGGACAGGAGAGCTATGGCTACACCTTC. This encodes CSVKGQESYGYTF.